This T cell receptor (beta chain) was observed in a study of blood T cell repertoires in COVID-19. Study-level background: T cells, B-cell-depleted T cells, or PBMCs supplied cDNA or gDNA.

This clone was recorded once. Given the absence of the conserved phenylalanine or tryptophan at the CDR3 end, a read error is likely. It is unclear where the CDR3 begins or ends on the DNA, so no DNA is shown, and the CDR3 is as TCRdb lists it. The table came from immunoSEQ multiplex PCR; TCRdb's copy has only in-frame clones and leaves some out. The sample carries about 270,000 clones, 81% recorded once. The V gene's germline CDR1 is LGHDT and CDR2 YNNKEL (reference sequence). The length of the CDR3 is 13 amino acids, counting both ends. This clonotype was obtained from a woman aged 60-70 years with active or convalescent COVID-19. The specimen was peripheral blood. The rearrangement links TRBV3-1 (or the pseudogene TRBV3-2) to TRBJ1-6; the table gives TRBD1 as D, unverified against the DNA. The CDR3 here is CASFGNLSSPDTP.